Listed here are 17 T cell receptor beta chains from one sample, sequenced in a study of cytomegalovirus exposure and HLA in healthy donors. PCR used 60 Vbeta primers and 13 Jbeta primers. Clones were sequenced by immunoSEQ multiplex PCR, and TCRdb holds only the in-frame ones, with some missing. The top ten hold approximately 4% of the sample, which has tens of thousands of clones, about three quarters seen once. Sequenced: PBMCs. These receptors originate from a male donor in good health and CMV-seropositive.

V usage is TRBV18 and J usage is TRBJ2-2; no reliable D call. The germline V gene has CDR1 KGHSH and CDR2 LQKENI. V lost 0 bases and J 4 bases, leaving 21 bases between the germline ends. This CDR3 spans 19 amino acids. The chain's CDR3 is CASSPPNRRSKLGTGELFF. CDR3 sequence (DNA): TGTGCCAGCTCACCACCTAACAGAAGGTCAAAATTGGGCACCGGGGAGCTGTTTTTT.

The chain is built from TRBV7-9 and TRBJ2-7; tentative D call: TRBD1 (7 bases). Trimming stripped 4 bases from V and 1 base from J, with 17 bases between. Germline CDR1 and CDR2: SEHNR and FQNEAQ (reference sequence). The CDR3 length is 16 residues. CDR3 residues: CASSSRAGGGSYEQYF. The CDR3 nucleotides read TGTGCCAGCAGCTCTAGGGCAGGGGGAGGTTCCTACGAGCAGTACTTC.

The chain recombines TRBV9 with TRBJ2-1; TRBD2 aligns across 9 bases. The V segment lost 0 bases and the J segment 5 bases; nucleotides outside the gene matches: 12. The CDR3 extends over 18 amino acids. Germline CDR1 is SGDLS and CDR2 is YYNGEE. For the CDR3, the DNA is TGTGCCAGCAGCGTAGCCGGAGCGGGAGGCCGGATAGACAATGAGCAGTTCTTC. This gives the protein CASSVAGAGGRIDNEQFF.

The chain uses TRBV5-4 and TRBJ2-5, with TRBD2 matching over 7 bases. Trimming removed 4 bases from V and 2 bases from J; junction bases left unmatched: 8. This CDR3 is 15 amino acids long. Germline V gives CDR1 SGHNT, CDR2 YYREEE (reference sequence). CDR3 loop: CASSRVGGGQETQYF. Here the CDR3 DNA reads TGTGCCAGCAGCCGCGTGGGGGGAGGGCAAGAGACCCAGTACTTC.

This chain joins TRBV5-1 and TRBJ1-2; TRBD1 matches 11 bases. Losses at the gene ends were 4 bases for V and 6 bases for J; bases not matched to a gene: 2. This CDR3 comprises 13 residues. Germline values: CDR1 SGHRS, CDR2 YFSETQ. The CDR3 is CASSLGQGDGYTF. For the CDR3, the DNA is TGCGCCAGCAGCCTGGGACAGGGGGATGGCTACACCTTC.

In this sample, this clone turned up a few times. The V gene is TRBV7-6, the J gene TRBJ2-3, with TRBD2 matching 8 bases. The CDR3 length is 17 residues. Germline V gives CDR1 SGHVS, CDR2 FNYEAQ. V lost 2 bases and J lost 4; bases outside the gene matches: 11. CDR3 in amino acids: CASSLTSGSHLPDTQYF. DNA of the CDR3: TGTGCCAGCAGCTTAACCAGCGGGAGCCACCTACCAGATACGCAGTATTTT.

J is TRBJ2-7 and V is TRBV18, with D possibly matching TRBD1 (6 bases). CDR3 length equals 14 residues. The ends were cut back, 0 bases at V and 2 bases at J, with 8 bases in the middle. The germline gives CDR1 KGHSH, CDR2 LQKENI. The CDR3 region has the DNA TGTGCCAGCTCACCACCGGACAGTCCCTACGAGCAGTACTTC. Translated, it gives CASSPPDSPYEQYF.

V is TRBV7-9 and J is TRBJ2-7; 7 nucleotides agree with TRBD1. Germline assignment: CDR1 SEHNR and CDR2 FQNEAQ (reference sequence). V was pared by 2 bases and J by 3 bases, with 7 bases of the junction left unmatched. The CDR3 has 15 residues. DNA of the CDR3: TGTGCCAGCAGCTTACCTGAGACAGGGTACTACGAGCAGTACTTC. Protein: CASSLPETGYYEQYF.

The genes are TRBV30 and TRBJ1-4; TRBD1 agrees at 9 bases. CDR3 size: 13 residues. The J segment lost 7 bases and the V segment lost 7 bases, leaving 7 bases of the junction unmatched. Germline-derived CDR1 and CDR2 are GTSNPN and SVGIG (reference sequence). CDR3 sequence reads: CAYQQGAGEKLFF. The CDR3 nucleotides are TGTGCCTACCAACAGGGGGCGGGTGAAAAACTGTTTTTT.

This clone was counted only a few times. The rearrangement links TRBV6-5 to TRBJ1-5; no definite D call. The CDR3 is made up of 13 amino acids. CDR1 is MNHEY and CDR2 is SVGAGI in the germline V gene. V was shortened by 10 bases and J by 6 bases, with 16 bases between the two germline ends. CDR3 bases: TGTGCCACCCGGGAGGGTACGAGTCAGCCCCAGCATTTT. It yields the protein CATREGTSQPQHF.

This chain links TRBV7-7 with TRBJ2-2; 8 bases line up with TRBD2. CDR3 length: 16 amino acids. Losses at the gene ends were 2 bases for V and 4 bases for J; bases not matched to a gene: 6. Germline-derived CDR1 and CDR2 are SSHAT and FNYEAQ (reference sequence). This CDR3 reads CASSLIRGGTTGELFF. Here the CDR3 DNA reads TGTGCCAGCAGCTTAATACGGGGGGGCACCACCGGGGAGCTGTTTTTT.

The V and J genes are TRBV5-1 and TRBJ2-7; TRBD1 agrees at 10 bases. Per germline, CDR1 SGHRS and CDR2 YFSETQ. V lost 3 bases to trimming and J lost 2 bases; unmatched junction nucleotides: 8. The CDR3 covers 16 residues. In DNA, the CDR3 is TGCGCCAGCAGCTCACGAGGAGGGACAGGGGCCTACGAGCAGTACTTC. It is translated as CASSSRGGTGAYEQYF.

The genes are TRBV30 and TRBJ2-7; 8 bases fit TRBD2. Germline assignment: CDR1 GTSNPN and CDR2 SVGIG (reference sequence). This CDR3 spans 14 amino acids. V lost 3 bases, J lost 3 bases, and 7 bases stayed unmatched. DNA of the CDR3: TGTGCCTGGAGCCCAGGTGGGACTAGCTACGAGCAGTACTTC. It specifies CAWSPGGTSYEQYF. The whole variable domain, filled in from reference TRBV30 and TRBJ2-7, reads SQTIHQWPATLVQPVGSPLSLECTVEGTSNPNLYWYRQAAGRGLQLLFYSVGIGQISSEVPQNLSASRPQDRQFILSSKKLLLSDSGFYLCAWSPGGTSYEQYFGPGTRLTVT.

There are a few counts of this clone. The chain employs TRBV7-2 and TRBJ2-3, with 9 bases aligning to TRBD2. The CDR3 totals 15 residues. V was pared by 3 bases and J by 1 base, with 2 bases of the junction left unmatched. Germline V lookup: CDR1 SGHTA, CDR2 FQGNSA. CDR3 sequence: CASSFAGGGTDTQYF. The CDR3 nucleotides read TGTGCCAGCAGCTTCGCGGGAGGGGGCACAGATACGCAGTATTTT.

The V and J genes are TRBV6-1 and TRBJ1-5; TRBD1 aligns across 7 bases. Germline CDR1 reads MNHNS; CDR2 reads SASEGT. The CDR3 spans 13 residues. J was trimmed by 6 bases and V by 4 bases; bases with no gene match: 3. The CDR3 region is CASSAQGGQPQHF. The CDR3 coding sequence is TGTGCCAGCAGTGCGCAGGGGGGTCAGCCCCAGCATTTT.

The CDR3 DNA reads as TGCGCCAGCAGCGTAGCGGGAGCGGCTACCGGGGAGCTGTTTTTT. Amino acid sequence: CASSVAGAATGELFF. V gene TRBV4-1 combines with J gene TRBJ2-2, with 9 bases identical to TRBD2. This CDR3 has 15 residues. Germline trimming cut 5 bases from V and 5 bases from J; bases unmatched to any gene: 6. Germline V lookup: CDR1 MGHRA, CDR2 YSYEKL.

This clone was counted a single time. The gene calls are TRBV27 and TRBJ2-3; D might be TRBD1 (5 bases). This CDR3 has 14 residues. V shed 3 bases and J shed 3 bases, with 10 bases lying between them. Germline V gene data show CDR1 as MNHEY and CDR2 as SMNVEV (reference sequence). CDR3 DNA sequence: TGTGCCAGCAGTTTCCCAGGGCGGACAGATACGCAGTATTTT. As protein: CASSFPGRTDTQYF.